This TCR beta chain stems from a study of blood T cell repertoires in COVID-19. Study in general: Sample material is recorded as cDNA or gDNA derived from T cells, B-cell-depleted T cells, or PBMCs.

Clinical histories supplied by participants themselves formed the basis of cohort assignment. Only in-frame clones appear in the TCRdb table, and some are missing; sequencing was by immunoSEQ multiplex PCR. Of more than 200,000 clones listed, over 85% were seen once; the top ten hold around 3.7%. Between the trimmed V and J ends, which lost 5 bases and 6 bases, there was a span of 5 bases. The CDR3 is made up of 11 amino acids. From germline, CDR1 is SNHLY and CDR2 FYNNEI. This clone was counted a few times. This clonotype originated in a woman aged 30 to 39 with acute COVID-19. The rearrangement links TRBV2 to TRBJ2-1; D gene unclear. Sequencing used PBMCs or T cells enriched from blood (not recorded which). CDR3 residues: CASSPRNEQFF. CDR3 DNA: TGTGCCAGCAGTCCCCGCAATGAGCAGTTCTTC.